The 28 T cell receptor beta chains presented below share a single source sample, sequenced in a study of cytomegalovirus exposure and HLA in healthy donors. With 60 Vbeta and 13 Jbeta primers, the PCR was carried out. Profiled with immunoSEQ multiplex PCR; TCRdb holds only in-frame clones, not every one. The table lists roughly 120,000 clones, 79% of them singletons. The sample taken for sequencing was PBMCs. These receptors came from a man younger than 40 in good health and CMV-seropositive.

The sample holds a few counts of this clone. The rearrangement uses TRBV28 and TRBJ1-1; D possibly corresponds to TRBD1 (5 bases). The V gene's germline CDR1 is MDHEN and CDR2 SYDVKM. CDR3 size: 14 residues. Trimming removed 3 bases from V and 4 bases from J, with 12 bases in between. CDR3: CASSLAGRFTEAFF. The CDR3 nucleotides are TGTGCCAGCAGTTTGGCAGGGCGGTTCACTGAAGCTTTCTTT.

This clone appeared once. The chain has TRBV4-2 and TRBJ2-1; 9 bases align to TRBD2. This CDR3 is 14 amino acids long. V lost 4 bases to trimming and J lost 4 bases; unmatched junction nucleotides: 2. Per the germline V gene, CDR1 is LGHNA and CDR2 is YNFKEQ. The CDR3 DNA is TGTGCCAGCAGCCTAGCGGGAGCTTACAATGAGCAGTTCTTC. Residues: CASSLAGAYNEQFF.

CDR3 sequence: CASSSGYEQYF. The CDR3 DNA sequence: TGCGCCAGCAGCTCAGGGTATGAGCAGTACTTC. V usage is TRBV5-1 and J usage is TRBJ2-7; TRBD1 might be the D (5 bases). This CDR3 comprises 11 residues. The V and J ends lost 3 bases and 7 bases respectively, with 8 bases between them. Germline CDR1 reads SGHRS; CDR2 reads YFSETQ.

The genes are TRBV9 and TRBJ2-5; 12 nucleotides align to TRBD1. CDR3 length: 15 residues. J was trimmed by 5 bases and V by 3 bases; bases with no gene match: 5. Germline CDR1 reads SGDLS; CDR2 reads YYNGEE. In nucleotides, the CDR3 is TGTGCCAGCAGCGAGGGGACAGGGGGCGCGGAGACCCAGTACTTC. Protein sequence: CASSEGTGGAETQYF.

The chain has TRBV27 and TRBJ1-2, with D unresolved. This CDR3 has 13 residues. The V and J ends lost 6 bases and 4 bases respectively, with 12 bases between them. The germline V gene encodes CDR1 MNHEY and CDR2 SMNVEV (reference sequence). The CDR3 spells CASSRGSVYGYTF. The DNA of the CDR3 is TGTGCCAGCAGCCGAGGTTCGGTCTATGGCTACACCTTC.

This clone was seen a few times. V gene TRBV5-5 combines with J gene TRBJ2-7, with 8 bases that match TRBD1. The J segment lost 2 bases and the V segment lost 9 bases, leaving 13 bases of the junction unmatched. Germline V gene lookup returns CDR1 SGHKS and CDR2 YYEKEE (reference sequence). CDR3 length: 15 residues. The CDR3, as DNA: TGTGCCACCTTTTCTGGGCCGGGACAGGCCTACGAGCAGTACTTC. Translated: CATFSGPGQAYEQYF.

The rearrangement uses TRBV10-3 and TRBJ1-2; 8 bases match TRBD1. This CDR3 region has 15 residues. The J segment lost 1 base and the V segment lost 2 bases, leaving 3 bases of the junction unmatched. Germline V lookup: CDR1 ENHRY, CDR2 SYGVKD. CDR3 sequence (DNA): TGTGCCATCAGTGAGGGGACAGGCCTTAACTATGGCTACACCTTC. The encoded protein is CAISEGTGLNYGYTF.

Remarks on this clone: A read error may produce the germline difference seen at one junction end. The chain has TRBV27 and TRBJ2-4; 8 nucleotides agree with TRBD2. The CDR3 loop spans 14 amino acids. Germline CDR1 is MNHEY and CDR2 is SMNVEV (reference sequence). The CDR3, as DNA: TGTGCCAGCAGTTTATTCGGGAGGGCAAACAGTCAGTACTTC. Its translation is CASSLFGRANSQYF.

This rearrangement joins TRBV5-1 to TRBJ1-6, with TRBD1 matching over 7 bases. CDR3 length equals 14 residues. The junction had 3 bases not matched to a gene; V was cut back by 4 bases and J by 5 bases. Germline V gene sequence: CDR1 SGHRS, CDR2 YFSETQ. CDR3 nucleotides: TGCGCCAGCAGCCGAGGGACAGATAATTCACCCCTCCACTTT. Encoded protein: CASSRGTDNSPLHF.

The rearrangement links TRBV29-1 to TRBJ2-3; tentatively, D is TRBD1 (6 bases). Germline V gene lookup returns CDR1 SQVTM and CDR2 ANQGSEA. The CDR3 runs 15 residues. Between the trimmed V and J ends, which lost 1 base and 2 bases, there was a span of 13 bases. CDR3 amino acids: CSVEGMGAPTDTQYF. DNA for the CDR3: TGCAGCGTTGAAGGAATGGGGGCCCCCACAGATACGCAGTATTTT.

A few counts support this clone. This chain uses TRBV11-2 with TRBJ2-5; perhaps TRBD1 as D (6 bases). CDR1 is SGHAT, CDR2 FQNNGV, per germline. The CDR3 runs 14 residues. Trimming shortened V by 1 base and J by 2 bases, and 8 bases separated the two germline ends. The CDR3 here is CASSLVGQQETQYF. The CDR3 DNA reads TGTGCCAGCAGCTTAGTCGGACAGCAAGAGACCCAGTACTTC. The variable domain in full, completed from reference TRBV11-2 and TRBJ2-5, reads EAGVAQSPRYKIIEKRQSVAFWCNPISGHATLYWYQQILGQGPKLLIQFQNNGVVDDSQLPKDRFSAERLKGVDSTLKIQPAKLEDSAVYLCASSLVGQQETQYFGPGTRLLVL.

The sample holds one count of this clone. The chain couples TRBV7-3 to TRBJ2-1, with D tentatively TRBD2 (5 bases). Germline V gene data show CDR1 as SGHTA and CDR2 as FQGTGA. This CDR3 comprises 17 residues. V was clipped by 1 base and J by 0 bases, with 13 bases between them. In nucleotides, the CDR3 is TGTGCCAGCAGCTTAAGGGGTGCGGGCAGCTCCTACAATGAGCAGTTCTTC. Its translation is CASSLRGAGSSYNEQFF. Variable domain in full (rest from reference TRBV7-3 and TRBJ2-1): GAGVSQTPSNKVTEKGKYVELRCDPISGHTALYWYRQSLGQGPEFLIYFQGTGAADDSGLPNDRFFAVRPEGSVSTLKIQRTERGDSAVYLCASSLRGAGSSYNEQFFGPGTRLTVL.

The rearrangement links TRBV27 to TRBJ2-7, with TRBD1 matching 8 bases. There are 14 residues in the CDR3. Looked up from germline, CDR1 is MNHEY and CDR2 is SMNVEV (reference sequence). V trimming: 3 bases; J trimming: 2 bases; junction bases outside the gene matches: 3. CDR3 in DNA: TGTGCCAGCAGTTTTCAGGGGGCGACCTACGAGCAGTACTTC. Protein: CASSFQGATYEQYF.

This chain joins TRBV6-6 and TRBJ2-7, with 10 bases lining up with TRBD2. Trimming cost V 5 bases and J 2 bases; bases outside gene matches: 0. This CDR3 spans 13 amino acids. CDR1 is MNHNY, CDR2 SVGAGI, per germline (reference sequence). CDR3 DNA: TGTGCCAGCAGTCTAGCGGGGGCCTACGAGCAGTACTTC. The encoded protein is CASSLAGAYEQYF.

The chain is built from TRBV7-9 and TRBJ2-5; 8 nucleotides match TRBD1. The end of the DNA fits TRBJ2-7 better, so the J call may be wrong. CDR3 length equals 15 residues. Germline V gene sequence: CDR1 SEHNR, CDR2 FQNEAQ (reference sequence). The CDR3 sequence is CASSLTGGPSLEQYF. The CDR3 DNA sequence: TGTGCCAGCAGCCTTACAGGGGGGCCATCTCTCGAGCAGTACTTC.

DNA for the CDR3: TGTGCCAGCACCCCACAACCCGGGGAGCTGTTTTTT. Translation: CASTPQPGELFF. The J gene is TRBJ2-2, the V gene TRBV7-9; no definite D call. Trimming cost V 7 bases and J 6 bases, with 9 bases left between them. Per germline, CDR1 SEHNR and CDR2 FQNEAQ (reference sequence). This CDR3 contains 12 residues.

The genes are TRBV6-5 and TRBJ2-5; TRBD2 aligns across 7 bases. The J call may not be correct, given that the DNA end is closer to TRBJ2-7. Germline V gene sequence: CDR1 MNHEY, CDR2 SVGAGI. The CDR3 has 14 residues. This chain's CDR3 is CASSYFGGGYEQYF. CDR3 DNA: TGTGCCAGCAGTTATTTTGGCGGGGGTTACGAGCAGTACTTC.

The gene calls are TRBV19 and TRBJ2-1; the match to TRBD1 covers 11 bases. The J segment lost 4 bases and the V segment lost 6 bases, leaving 11 bases of the junction unmatched. The CDR3 contains 17 residues. CDR1 and CDR2 from the germline V gene are LNHDA and SQIVND (reference sequence). The CDR3 loop reads CASSLLFGQGAYNEQFF. CDR3 nucleotides: TGTGCCAGTAGCCTTCTGTTTGGACAGGGGGCATACAATGAGCAGTTCTTC.

The V call is TRBV19, the J call TRBJ2-7; TRBD1 matches at 7 bases. The V segment lost 6 bases and the J segment 3 bases; nucleotides outside the gene matches: 8. There are 14 residues in the CDR3. Germline V gene data show CDR1 as LNHDA and CDR2 as SQIVND (reference sequence). The CDR3 here is CASSTTGTGYEQYF. The CDR3 region has the DNA TGTGCCAGTAGCACGACAGGGACGGGCTACGAGCAGTACTTC.

Only one count was recorded for this clone. This chain links TRBV27 with TRBJ1-2, with TRBD1 matching 11 bases. The germline CDR1 and CDR2 sequences are MNHEY and SMNVEV (reference sequence). The ends lost 5 bases at V and 5 bases at J; junction bases unmatched: 10. The CDR3 length is 16 residues. CDR3 amino acids: CASSLRDRGGEYGYTF. The CDR3 DNA reads as TGTGCCAGCAGTCTCCGGGACAGGGGGGGAGAATATGGCTACACCTTC.

This chain connects TRBV18 to TRBJ2-7; 10 nucleotides line up with TRBD2. CDR3 size: 16 residues. Germline-derived CDR1 and CDR2 are KGHSH and LQKENI. The V gene end was trimmed by 1 base and the J gene end by 2 bases; junction bases not matched to a gene: 5. CDR3 loop: CASSPLLAGTTYEQYF. The CDR3 DNA reads TGTGCCAGCTCACCACTACTAGCGGGGACGACCTACGAGCAGTACTTC.

This clone came up a few times. The rearrangement uses TRBV7-6 and TRBJ1-1, with D possibly being TRBD1 (5 bases). V shed 2 bases and J shed 1 base, with 11 bases lying between them. CDR1 is SGHVS, CDR2 FNYEAQ, per germline. The CDR3 runs 15 residues. This CDR3 is CASSLSGGSNTEAFF. The CDR3 DNA sequence: TGTGCCAGCAGCTTATCCGGGGGATCGAACACTGAAGCTTTCTTT. Variable domain in full (rest from reference TRBV7-6 and TRBJ1-1): GAGVSQSPRYKVTKRGQDVALRCDPISGHVSLYWYRQALGQGPEFLTYFNYEAQQDKSGLPNDRFSAERPEGSISTLTIQRTEQRDSAMYRCASSLSGGSNTEAFFGQGTRLTVV.

This clone was observed once. The genes are TRBV11-3 and TRBJ2-7; a possible D gene is TRBD1 (5 bases). In germline, CDR1 is SGHNT, CDR2 YENEEA. V gave up 6 bases and J gave up 6 bases, with 15 bases separating them. The CDR3 runs to 13 residues. CDR3 region: CASSFTGFGEQYF. Here the CDR3 DNA reads TGTGCCAGCAGTTTTACAGGATTTGGCGAGCAGTACTTC.

The chain combines TRBV12-5 with TRBJ2-3, with D hard to call. The CDR3 is made up of 14 amino acids. Trimming took off 1 base at V and 1 base at J, with 6 bases between the two ends. CDR1 and CDR2 from the germline V gene are LGHNT and FRNRAP. CDR3 sequence: CASGLGAGTDTQYF. The CDR3 region has the DNA TGTGCTAGTGGTTTGGGAGCTGGCACAGATACGCAGTATTTT.

This clone has only a few counts. This chain joins TRBV25-1 and TRBJ2-7; no clear D. The length of the CDR3 is 13 residues. Trimming took off 0 bases at V and 3 bases at J, with 6 bases between the two ends. Germline V gene data show CDR1 as MGHDK and CDR2 as SYGVNS. The CDR3, as DNA: TGTGCCAGCAGTGAATATTTCAACTACGAGCAGTACTTC. This sequence encodes CASSEYFNYEQYF.

The chain combines TRBV7-2 with TRBJ2-3; maybe TRBD2 (5 bases). The germline V and J ends were trimmed by 2 bases and 2 bases, with 11 bases remaining between them. CDR3 size: 15 residues. CDR1 is SGHTA and CDR2 is FQGNSA in the germline V gene. The CDR3 nucleotides are TGTGCCAGCAGCTTAAGGGCGGGCTCCACAGATACGCAGTATTTT. Protein sequence: CASSLRAGSTDTQYF.

The chain employs TRBV27 and TRBJ2-3; 10 bases align to TRBD2. This CDR3 comprises 16 residues. With 6 bases clipped from V and 2 bases from J, the junction kept 8 bases outside the gene matches. Germline V lookup: CDR1 MNHEY, CDR2 SMNVEV (reference sequence). This CDR3 reads CASRILAGAITDTQYF. CDR3 in DNA: TGTGCCAGCAGGATTCTAGCGGGGGCCATCACAGATACGCAGTATTTT.

The chain combines TRBV29-1 with TRBJ1-6; possibly TRBD1 for D (5 bases). This CDR3 is built from 13 residues. With 6 bases removed from V and 3 bases from J, the gap between germline ends came to 9 bases. Germline V lookup: CDR1 SQVTM, CDR2 ANQGSEA. The CDR3 loop reads CSVSTDYNSPLHF. The CDR3 DNA follows: TGCAGCGTCTCGACAGACTATAATTCACCCCTCCACTTT.